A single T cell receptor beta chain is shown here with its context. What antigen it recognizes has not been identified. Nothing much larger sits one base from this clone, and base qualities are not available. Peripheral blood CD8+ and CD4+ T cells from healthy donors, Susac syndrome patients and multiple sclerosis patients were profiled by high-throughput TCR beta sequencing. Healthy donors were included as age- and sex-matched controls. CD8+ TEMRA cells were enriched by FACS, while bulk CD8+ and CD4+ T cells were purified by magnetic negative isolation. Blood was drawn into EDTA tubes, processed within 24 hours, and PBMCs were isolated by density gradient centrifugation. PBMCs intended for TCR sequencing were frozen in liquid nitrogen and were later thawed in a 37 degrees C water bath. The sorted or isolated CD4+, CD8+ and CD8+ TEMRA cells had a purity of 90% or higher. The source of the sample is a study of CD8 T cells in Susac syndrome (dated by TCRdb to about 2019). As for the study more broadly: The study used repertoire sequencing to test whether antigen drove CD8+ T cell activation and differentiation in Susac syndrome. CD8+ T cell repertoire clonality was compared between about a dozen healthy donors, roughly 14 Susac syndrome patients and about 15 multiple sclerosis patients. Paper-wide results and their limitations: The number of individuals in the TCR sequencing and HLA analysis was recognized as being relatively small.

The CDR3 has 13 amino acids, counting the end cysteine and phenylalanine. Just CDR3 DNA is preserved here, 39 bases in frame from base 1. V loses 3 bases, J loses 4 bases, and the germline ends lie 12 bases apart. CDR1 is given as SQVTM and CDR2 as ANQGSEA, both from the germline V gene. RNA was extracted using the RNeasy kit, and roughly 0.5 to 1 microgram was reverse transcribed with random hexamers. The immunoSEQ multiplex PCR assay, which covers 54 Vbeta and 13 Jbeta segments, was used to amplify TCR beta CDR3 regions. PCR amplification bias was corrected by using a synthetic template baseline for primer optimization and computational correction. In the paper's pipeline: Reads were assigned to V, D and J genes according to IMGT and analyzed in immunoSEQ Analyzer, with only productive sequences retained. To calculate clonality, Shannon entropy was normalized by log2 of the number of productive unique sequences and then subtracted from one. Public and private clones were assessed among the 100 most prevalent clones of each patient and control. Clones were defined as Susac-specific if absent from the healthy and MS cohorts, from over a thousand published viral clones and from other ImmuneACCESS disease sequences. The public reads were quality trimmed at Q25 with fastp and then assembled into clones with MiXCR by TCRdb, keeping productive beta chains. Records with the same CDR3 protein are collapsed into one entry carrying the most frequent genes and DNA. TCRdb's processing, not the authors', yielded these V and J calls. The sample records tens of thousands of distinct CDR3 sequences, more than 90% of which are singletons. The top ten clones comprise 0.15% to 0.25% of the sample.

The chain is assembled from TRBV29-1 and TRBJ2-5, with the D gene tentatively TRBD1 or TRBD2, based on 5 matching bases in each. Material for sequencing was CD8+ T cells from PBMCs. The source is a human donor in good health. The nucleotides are TGCAGCGTTGAGGGACCTTTCCTAGAGACCCAGTACTTC. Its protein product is CSVEGPFLETQYF.